A selection of T cell receptor beta chains follows, all from one sample in a study of Graves' ophthalmopathy and Graves' hyperthyroidism. TCRdb redid the calling of the multiplex PCR reads with MiXCR, one entry per CDR3 protein. This sample carries about 240,000 distinct CDR3 sequences, 45% of them seen once, and the ten largest clones take less than 50%. Sequencing was carried out using peripheral blood. The receptor set was obtained from an adult man with Graves' ophthalmopathy. CDR3s include the opening cysteine and the closing phenylalanine or tryptophan. A D gene is named only where the DNA matches it firmly. The size entry is marked missing in some rows and otherwise reads once, few, many or a size class.

clone_size	d_call	j_call	v_call	cdr3_nt	cdr3_aa
many	TRBD2	TRBJ2-2	TRBV10-2	TGCGCCAGCCGGACTAGCGGGGGAGGCACCGGGGAGCTGTTTTTT	CASRTSGGGTGELFF
NA	TRBD2	TRBJ2-5	TRBV7-2	TGTGCCAGCAGCTATAGCGGGAGCTATGAGACCCAGTACTTC	CASSYSGSYETQYF
NA	TRBD1	TRBJ2-7	TRBV5-8	TGTGCCAGCAGTTGGACAGGGATCTACGAGCAGTACTTC	CASSWTGIYEQYF
NA	TRBD1	TRBJ1-2	TRBV7-2	TGTGCCAGCAGCCCGAAGTGGGGGACAGGACTAGGCTGCACCTTC	CASSPKWGTGLGCTF
NA	TRBD1	TRBJ2-7	TRBV19	TGTGCCAGTAGTACCGACAGGGGGGCCTACGAGCAGTACTTC	CASSTDRGAYEQYF
NA	TRBD1	TRBJ1-2	TRBV20-1	TGCAGTGCTAGGGGACAGGCCCCCAACTATGGCTACACCTTC	CSARGQAPNYGYTF
few	TRBD1	TRBJ2-7	TRBV7-6	TGTGCCAGCAGCTTAATCGCCGGGACAGGGCAGTACGAGCAGTACTTC	CASSLIAGTGQYEQYF
NA	NA	TRBJ1-6	TRBV14	TGTGCCAGCAGCCAAGGACAGGCCTACTCCTATAATTCACCCCTCCACTTT	CASSQGQAYSYNSPLHF
few	NA	TRBJ2-6	TRBV9	TGTGCCAGCAGCCCCGGGATAGCTGGGGCCAACGTCCTGACTTTC	CASSPGIAGANVLTF
few	TRBD1	TRBJ1-1	TRBV19	TGTGCCAGTAGCTTAGTAGGACAGGGCCGCAAGAGGACTGAAGCTTTCTTT	CASSLVGQGRKRTEAFF
once	TRBD1	TRBJ1-5	TRBV15	TGTGCCACCGGCAGAGGGATCAACAGGGGAGGAAGCAATCAGCCCCAGCATTTT	CATGRGINRGGSNQPQHF
many	NA	TRBJ1-5	TRBV24-1	TGTGCCACCAGCACGGACGATCAGCCCCAGCATTTT	CATSTDDQPQHF
NA	NA	TRBJ1-1	TRBV2	TGTGCCAGCAGCGGACTAGCGGGAGCTTTCTTT	CASSGLAGAFF
few	NA	TRBJ1-2	TRBV2	TGTGCCAGCCATCCGACAGGCCTACCTAGGGATGGCTACACCTTC	CASHPTGLPRDGYTF
NA	NA	TRBJ2-7	TRBV9	TGTGCCAGCAGCATCCGGGACGCGACCTACGGGCAGTACTTC	CASSIRDATYGQYF
few	TRBD1	TRBJ1-1	TRBV29-1	TGCAGCGTCCCTGTCCGGACAGGGGGCATCGCTGAAGCTTTCTTT	CSVPVRTGGIAEAFF
NA	TRBD1	TRBJ2-7	TRBV6-6	TGTGCCAGCAGTTACCTATCCGGGACAGACGAGCAGTACTTC	CASSYLSGTDEQYF
many	TRBD2	TRBJ2-5	TRBV7-9	TGTGCCAGCAGCTTAGCGGGACTAGCAGAGACCCAGTACTTC	CASSLAGLAETQYF
NA	NA	TRBJ2-7	TRBV11-2	TGTGCCAGCAGCGTGGGGGGGGCGGACGCAACCTACGAGCAGTACTTC	CASSVGGADATYEQYF